One and the same sample provided the 16 T cell receptor beta chains below, sequenced in a study of T-cell memory formation after mild COVID-19. MiXCR, run by TCRdb on the 5' RACE reads, gives a single entry per CDR3 protein. The sample holds 350,000 to 550,000 distinct CDR3 sequences, approximately 19% seen once. Input material: PBMCs or a T cell subset sorted from them (not recorded which). All receptors derive from a man younger than 35 who had mild COVID-19 (a few samples of this study predate the infection). Cell type and time point are not known.

The gene calls are TRBV27 and TRBJ2-1; D tentatively fits TRBD1 or TRBD2 (5 bases each). Germline V CDR1 and CDR2: MNHEY, SMNVEV (reference sequence). V was cut by 6 bases and J by 5 bases, with 17 bases left in between. The CDR3 runs to 15 residues. CDR3 sequence: CASSRGGIGDNEQFF. In DNA, the CDR3 is TGTGCCAGCAGCCGGGGCGGAATTGGCGACAATGAGCAGTTCTTC.

This clonotype occurred a few times. The chain couples TRBV2 to TRBJ2-3; 10 bases line up with TRBD2. V shed 7 bases and J 3 bases; nucleotides not matched to a gene: 7. The germline V gene has CDR1 SNHLY and CDR2 FYNNEI. The CDR3 is made up of 15 amino acids. The CDR3 loop is CASMPTSGATDTQYF. CDR3 coding DNA: TGTGCCAGCATGCCTACTAGCGGGGCGACAGATACGCAGTATTTT.

This clonotype was seen repeatedly, ten times or more. The rearrangement links TRBV2 to TRBJ2-2; D remains ambiguous. Trimming shortened V by 2 bases and J by 2 bases, and 3 bases separated the two germline ends. This CDR3 is 13 amino acids long. The germline gives CDR1 SNHLY, CDR2 FYNNEI. DNA of the CDR3: TGTGCCAGCAGTGAAAGCAACACCGGGGAGCTGTTTTTT. This codes for CASSESNTGELFF.

The chain is built from TRBV30 and TRBJ2-6; D gene uncertain. This CDR3 region has 14 residues. Germline assignment: CDR1 GTSNPN and CDR2 SVGIG (reference sequence). With 6 bases removed from V and 0 bases from J, the gap between germline ends came to 9 bases. The CDR3 loop reads CACVLLSGANVLTF. The CDR3 DNA reads as TGTGCCTGTGTCCTTCTCTCTGGGGCCAACGTCCTGACTTTC. The variable domain in full, completed from reference TRBV30 and TRBJ2-6, reads SQTIHQWPATLVQPVGSPLSLECTVEGTSNPNLYWYRQAAGRGLQLLFYSVGIGQISSEVPQNLSASRPQDRQFILSSKKLLLSDSGFYLCACVLLSGANVLTFGAGSRLTVL.

The chain carries TRBV5-1 and TRBJ2-1, with D hard to call. Germline values: CDR1 SGHRS, CDR2 YFSETQ. CDR3 size: 14 residues. The ends were cut back, 3 bases at V and 9 bases at J, with 16 bases in the middle. CDR3 nucleotide sequence: TGCGCCAGCAGCTGGGGAACTGGGAATTCTGAGCAGTTCTTC. As protein: CASSWGTGNSEQFF.

In this sample, this clonotype turned up a few times. The chain is built from TRBV3-1 and TRBJ2-3; D remains unclear. V was clipped by 4 bases and J by 2 bases, with 7 bases between them. CDR3 size: 13 residues. CDR1 and CDR2 (germline): LGHDT, YNNKEL (reference sequence). The CDR3 loop reads CASSRKITDTQYF. The DNA for the CDR3 is TGTGCCAGCAGCCGCAAGATCACAGATACGCAGTATTTT.

The rearrangement joins TRBV6-5 to TRBJ1-2, with D unresolved. The CDR3 extends over 12 amino acids. The germline V and J ends were trimmed by 2 bases and 8 bases, with 9 bases remaining between them. Germline lookup yields CDR1 MNHEY and CDR2 SVGAGI. The CDR3 protein is CASSYRGVGYTF. DNA of the CDR3: TGTGCCAGCAGTTACCGAGGTGTAGGCTACACCTTC.

This clonotype appeared a few times. The chain is built from TRBV5-1 and TRBJ1-2; 9 bases fit TRBD1. This CDR3 has 14 residues. The J segment lost 7 bases and the V segment lost 5 bases, leaving 9 bases of the junction unmatched. Germline V gene data show CDR1 as SGHRS and CDR2 as YFSETQ. The CDR3 reads CASRGGQGESGYTF. The CDR3 bases are TGCGCCAGCAGAGGGGGACAGGGTGAAAGTGGCTACACCTTC.

This clonotype was counted only a few times. The genes are TRBV4-1 and TRBJ1-1; no firm D call. V was trimmed by 1 base and J by 1 base, leaving 16 bases between them. The CDR3 spans 17 residues. The germline gives CDR1 MGHRA, CDR2 YSYEKL. The DNA for the CDR3 is TGCGCCAGCAGCCAAGGCTGGCTTGGTGGAGAGAACACTGAAGCTTTCTTT. Its protein product is CASSQGWLGGENTEAFF.

This clonotype has more than one count but fewer than ten. The chain recombines TRBV10-3 with TRBJ2-1; the D gene is possibly TRBD1 (5 bases). The V gene's germline CDR1 is ENHRY and CDR2 SYGVKD. CDR3 length equals 13 residues. V dropped 7 bases and J dropped 9 bases, with 16 bases sitting between them. This CDR3 reads CAITEDNAPEQFF. CDR3 DNA sequence: TGTGCCATCACCGAGGACAACGCCCCTGAGCAGTTCTTC.

At least ten counts were recorded for this clonotype. This rearrangement joins TRBV12-3 or TRBV12-4 to TRBJ2-7; 7 bases are shared with TRBD2. The CDR3 runs to 13 residues. The junction had 6 bases not matched to a gene; V was cut back by 3 bases and J by 7 bases. CDR3 sequence: CASSFVPGGEQYF. The CDR3 coding sequence is TGTGCCAGCAGTTTTGTCCCCGGGGGGGAGCAGTACTTC.

This clonotype has just a few counts. The chain has TRBV20-1 and TRBJ2-5; 9 bases align to TRBD2. CDR3 length equals 15 residues. V lost 3 bases and J lost 4; bases outside the gene matches: 9. Looked up from germline, CDR1 is DFQATT and CDR2 is SNEGSKA (reference sequence). The CDR3 nucleotides read TGCAGTGCTAGCGGTAGCGGGGGCCAAACAGAGACCCAGTACTTC. Its protein product is CSASGSGGQTETQYF.

This clonotype appeared a few times. The chain recombines TRBV20-1 with TRBJ2-3, with TRBD1 matching over 8 bases. The CDR3 contains 13 residues. Germline assignment: CDR1 DFQATT and CDR2 SNEGSKA (reference sequence). CDR3 in DNA: TGCAGGGTCGGACAGGGAAGCACAGATACGCAGTATTTT. Protein product: CRVGQGSTDTQYF.

Only one count was recorded for this clonotype. Lacking the conserved final phenylalanine or tryptophan, this CDR3 likely reflects a read error. This chain joins TRBV7-8 and TRBJ2-1, with D perhaps matching TRBD2 (5 bases). V gave up 5 bases and J gave up 2 bases, with 16 bases separating them. CDR3 length: 16 residues. Germline V gene sequence: CDR1 SGHVS, CDR2 FQNEAQ. CDR3 nucleotide sequence: TGTGCCAGCAGCCCGCCAACTAGTTTAGCCTACAATGAGCAGTTCTTA. It yields the protein CASSPPTSLAYNEQFL.

CDR3 loop: CASSLTGVYEQYV. The CDR3, as DNA: TGTGCCAGCAGCCTCACCGGAGTATACGAGCAGTACGTC. This chain links TRBV3-1 with TRBJ2-7; D unresolved. Trimming left V 4 bases short and J 4 bases short, with 11 bases between. The CDR3 has 13 amino acids. From germline, CDR1 is LGHDT and CDR2 YNNKEL (reference sequence).

The rearrangement joins TRBV5-1 to TRBJ2-3; maybe TRBD1 (5 bases). The V end lost 0 bases, the J end lost 5 bases, and 16 bases lay between the germline ends. The CDR3 contains 16 residues. Germline V lookup: CDR1 SGHRS, CDR2 YFSETQ. The DNA for the CDR3 is TGCGCCAGCAGCTTGGAAGGCCAGGGATTTAAAGATACGCAGTATTTT. Encoded protein: CASSLEGQGFKDTQYF. The full variable domain, its missing parts supplied by reference TRBV5-1 and TRBJ2-3, is KAGVTQTPRYLIKTRGQQVTLSCSPISGHRSVSWYQQTPGQGLQFLFEYFSETQRNKGNFPGRFSGRQFSNSRSEMNVSTLELGDSALYLCASSLEGQGFKDTQYFGPGTRLTVL.